The entry that follows covers one T cell receptor (beta chain) sequence. As yet, its antigen is unknown. Other DNA sequences within the sample encode an identical CDR3. Libraries were prepared by immunoSEQ multiplex PCR; TCRdb keeps only in-frame clonotypes and omits some of them. This sample has some 1.5 million clones, with around 98% found just once. None of the donors, who were healthy HIV-negative adults, had recently had acute infections or vaccinations. The data derive from a study of shared clonotypes between healthy human individuals. General study findings and limits: Between a handful of donors, naive CD4 clonotypes were shared at a level of approximately 5%.

This sequence was found in a man aged 30-40 years in good health. Sequenced material: naive CD4+ T cells sorted from blood. The subset was: CD45RA+ positively selected.

The CDR3 loop is CASSPRGAGELFF. The CDR3 region has the DNA TGTGCCAGCTCCCCCCGCGGAGCCGGGGAGCTGTTTTTT. The V gene is TRBV18, the J gene TRBJ2-2; D is undetermined. There are 13 residues in the CDR3. Per germline, CDR1 KGHSH and CDR2 LQKENI. Trimming shortened V by 6 bases and J by 6 bases, and 11 bases separated the two germline ends.